This TCR beta chain was observed in a study of blood T cell repertoires in COVID-19. On the study more broadly: The United States, Italy and Spain provided the acute and convalescent COVID-19 samples.

Original processing notes: Using reference gene primer amplification, nucleated cell counts were estimated. Method: immunoSEQ multiplex PCR; TCRdb's copy keeps in-frame clones and lacks some. That table gives V, J and clone size, and the DNA gave D and trimming. The table includes about 44,000 clones, approximately 81% detected once. The CDR3 extends over 16 amino acids. Unmatched junction bases numbered 10, after V lost 3 bases and J lost 5 bases. Germline V gene lookup returns CDR1 KGHSH and CDR2 LQKENI. J is TRBJ1-1 and V is TRBV18; 9 bases line up with TRBD1. Sequenced material: peripheral blood. This sequence was found in a woman in her 70s with acute or convalescent COVID-19. The CDR3 here is CASSPGQGSGRTEAFF. CDR3 nucleotides: TGTGCCAGCTCACCGGGACAGGGCAGTGGGCGGACTGAAGCTTTCTTT.